What follows are 20 T cell receptor beta chains derived from one specimen sequenced in a study of T cells after yellow fever vaccination. One entry per CDR3 protein results from TCRdb running MiXCR on the 5' RACE reads. Here the sample spans 450,000 to 600,000 distinct CDR3 sequences, about 13% being singletons. The specimen comprised PBMCs, sampled on the day of the yellow fever booster vaccination. Source of these receptors: a young man who received the YFV17D yellow fever vaccine.

V gene TRBV19 combines with J gene TRBJ2-1, with D perhaps TRBD2 (6 bases). V was shortened by 10 bases and J by 2 bases, with 15 bases between the two germline ends. Germline V CDR1 and CDR2: LNHDA, SQIVND (reference sequence). The CDR3 is 14 residues long. CDR3 amino acids: CATRTEGPYNEQFF. The CDR3, as DNA: TGTGCCACACGTACGGAGGGCCCCTACAATGAGCAGTTCTTC.

The chain has TRBV24-1 and TRBJ2-4; TRBD2 matches 8 bases. In germline, CDR1 is KGHDR, CDR2 SFDVKD. The V gene end was trimmed by 3 bases and the J gene end by 8 bases; junction bases not matched to a gene: 2. The CDR3 contains 13 residues. CDR3 region: CATSDSGSYIQYF. As DNA, the CDR3 is TGTGCCACCAGTGATAGCGGGAGTTACATTCAGTACTTC.

Only a few counts were recorded for this clonotype. The chain carries TRBV7-2 and TRBJ2-1; tentatively, D is TRBD2 (6 bases). CDR3 length: 16 amino acids. Trimming took off 5 bases at V and 6 bases at J, with 20 bases between the two ends. Germline lookup yields CDR1 SGHTA and CDR2 FQGNSA. In DNA form, the CDR3 reads TGTGCCAGCAGCCCCCTAGCGCCCGACTGGGGCAATGAGCAGTTCTTC. Its protein is CASSPLAPDWGNEQFF.

The chain employs TRBV12-3 or TRBV12-4 and TRBJ2-7, with D possibly called TRBD1 or TRBD2 (6 bases each). V lost 6 bases and J 3 bases, leaving 15 bases between the germline ends. CDR3 length equals 14 residues. The CDR3 DNA reads TGTGCCAGCAGCTTGGCCGGGGGCGTCTACGAGCAGTACTTC. Protein sequence: CASSLAGGVYEQYF.

This clonotype was picked up a small number of times. The genes are TRBV19 and TRBJ2-3, with 7 bases aligning to TRBD2. The CDR3 sequence is 15 residues long. Germline CDR1 and CDR2: LNHDA and SQIVND (reference sequence). V was pared by 5 bases and J by 2 bases, with 7 bases of the junction left unmatched. The chain's CDR3 is CASSRASGNTDTQYF. In DNA, the CDR3 is TGTGCCAGTAGTCGGGCTAGCGGAAACACAGATACGCAGTATTTT.

There are a few counts of this clonotype. The chain uses TRBV7-2 and TRBJ2-7; 8 nucleotides line up with TRBD2. This CDR3 region has 17 residues. V shed 4 bases and J 4 bases; nucleotides not matched to a gene: 15. Germline CDR1 is SGHTA and CDR2 is FQGNSA. CDR3 loop: CASSYLRGGTSPYEQYF. CDR3 coding DNA: TGTGCCAGCAGCTACCTACGGGGCGGGACTAGTCCTTACGAGCAGTACTTC.

In this sample, this clonotype turned up a few times. The CDR3 coding sequence is TGTGCCAGCAGTTGGGGACAGGGGGCCAACGAGCAGTACTTC. Protein sequence: CASSWGQGANEQYF. The V gene is TRBV27, the J gene TRBJ2-7; 12 nucleotides align to TRBD1. This CDR3 spans 14 amino acids. Germline CDR1 and CDR2: MNHEY and SMNVEV (reference sequence). The J segment lost 5 bases and the V segment lost 4 bases, leaving 3 bases of the junction unmatched.

This clonotype was counted only a few times. V usage is TRBV10-3 and J usage is TRBJ2-7; 13 bases line up with TRBD2. The CDR3 covers 16 residues. Losses at the gene ends were 8 bases for V and 5 bases for J; bases not matched to a gene: 12. Germline CDR1 ENHRY, CDR2 SYGVKD. This chain's CDR3 is CAIGGGLAGTDDEQYF. CDR3 nucleotide sequence: TGTGCCATCGGGGGGGGACTAGCGGGAACCGATGACGAGCAGTACTTC.

This clonotype was counted at least ten times. The chain links TRBV12-3 or TRBV12-4 to TRBJ2-2; D is undetermined. The CDR3 consists of 12 residues. With 7 bases removed from V and 1 base from J, the gap between germline ends came to 4 bases. In DNA form, the CDR3 reads TGTGCCAGCACCGGGAACACCGGGGAGCTGTTTTTT. Protein product: CASTGNTGELFF.

The chain recombines TRBV29-1 with TRBJ2-3; TRBD1 matches 9 bases. The germline V gene encodes CDR1 SQVTM and CDR2 ANQGSEA. The CDR3 runs to 16 residues. The V segment lost 0 bases and the J segment 10 bases; nucleotides outside the gene matches: 14. The CDR3 protein is CSVEERRPGQGIPQYF. The CDR3 nucleotides are TGCAGCGTTGAAGAGCGGCGTCCGGGACAGGGTATTCCGCAGTATTTT.

This clonotype was observed a few times. The chain links TRBV5-1 to TRBJ2-3; 7 nucleotides match TRBD1. This CDR3 comprises 15 residues. The germline CDR1 and CDR2 sequences are SGHRS and YFSETQ. V was pared by 1 base and J by 2 bases, with 4 bases of the junction left unmatched. The CDR3 loop is CASSLPQGSTDTQYF. In DNA form, the CDR3 reads TGCGCCAGCAGCTTGCCACAGGGGTCCACAGATACGCAGTATTTT.

This clonotype was detected only a few times. The gene calls are TRBV29-1 and TRBJ2-7, with TRBD2 identical over 9 bases. The CDR3 has 14 amino acids. V lost 6 bases to trimming and J lost 4 bases; unmatched junction nucleotides: 10. The germline V gene has CDR1 SQVTM and CDR2 ANQGSEA. CDR3 in amino acids: CSVGRVAGVYEQYF. As DNA, the CDR3 is TGCAGCGTGGGGCGGGTAGCGGGAGTGTACGAGCAGTACTTC.

This clonotype was counted only a few times. The gene calls are TRBV7-9 and TRBJ2-5; the match to TRBD1 covers 7 bases. This CDR3 is built from 16 residues. After removal of 2 bases from V and 5 bases from J, the junction contained 11 bases not matched to a gene. Germline values: CDR1 SEHNR, CDR2 FQNEAQ (reference sequence). The CDR3 DNA reads as TGTGCCAGCAGCTTATCTCTCCTAGCCAGGGGGGAGACCCAGTACTTC. Translating gives CASSLSLLARGETQYF.

This chain joins TRBV29-1 and TRBJ1-1, with TRBD1 as a possible D gene (5 bases). Trimming pared 7 bases from V and 5 bases from J, leaving 14 bases between. Germline V lookup: CDR1 SQVTM, CDR2 ANQGSEA. The CDR3 loop spans 12 amino acids. As DNA, the CDR3 is TGCAGCGGGGAGGTGGGGGGGACTGAAGCTTTCTTT. Residues: CSGEVGGTEAFF.

Many counts were recorded for this clonotype. V and J are TRBV6-5 and TRBJ2-5; D possibly corresponds to TRBD1 (6 bases). Germline CDR1 reads MNHEY; CDR2 reads SVGAGI. Trimming pared 2 bases from V and 3 bases from J, leaving 10 bases between. This CDR3 is 14 amino acids long. CDR3 loop: CASSYGWTEETQYF. In DNA, the CDR3 is TGTGCCAGCAGTTACGGTTGGACAGAAGAGACCCAGTACTTC.

This clonotype was recorded a few times. The genes are TRBV3-1 and TRBJ2-5; TRBD1 aligns across 9 bases. Unmatched junction bases numbered 5, after V lost 4 bases and J lost 2 bases. CDR3 length: 15 residues. Looked up from germline, CDR1 is LGHDT and CDR2 is YNNKEL (reference sequence). CDR3 DNA: TGTGCCAGCAGCCCCGCCGGGACAGGGCAAGAGACCCAGTACTTC. Translation gives CASSPAGTGQETQYF.

The J gene is TRBJ2-7, the V gene TRBV29-1, with TRBD1 identical over 11 bases. Germline V CDR1 and CDR2: SQVTM, ANQGSEA. This CDR3 is 13 amino acids long. The ends lost 7 bases at V and 6 bases at J; junction bases unmatched: 8. The DNA for the CDR3 is TGCAGCGCCACGGGACAGGGGGTCGGCGAGCAGTACTTC. Translated: CSATGQGVGEQYF.

This clonotype was observed at least ten times. The chain uses TRBV5-6 and TRBJ2-1; TRBD2 matches 9 bases. The CDR3 covers 15 residues. In germline, CDR1 is SGHDT, CDR2 YYEEEE. Trimming took 2 bases from V and 5 from J; bases not matched to a gene: 5. CDR3 nucleotides: TGTGCCAGCAGCTTTAGCGGGAGAGTGCACAATGAGCAGTTCTTC. Its protein is CASSFSGRVHNEQFF.

The V gene is TRBV21-1, the J gene TRBJ2-3. TRBV21-1 is listed as a pseudogene. CDR3 length: 18 amino acids. Written as DNA, the CDR3 is TGTGCCAGCAGCAAAGAGTGTCTCGAGCGTGGTCAAACAGATACGCAGTATTTT. Its protein is CASSKECLERGQTDTQYF.

This clonotype was recorded once. This chain uses TRBV9 with TRBJ2-1, with a weak D call TRBD2 (6 bases). V was cut by 4 bases and J by 5 bases, with 10 bases left in between. Per the germline V gene, CDR1 is SGDLS and CDR2 is YYNGEE. CDR3 length equals 13 residues. The CDR3 loop is CASSSGSHNEQFF. The CDR3 region has the DNA TGTGCCAGCAGCAGCGGGTCCCACAATGAGCAGTTCTTC.